These 9 T cell receptor gamma chains originate from one sample sequenced in a study of gamma delta lymphoproliferative disorders and STAT genes. Sequencing used genomic DNA taken from PBMCs of patients and controls. TCRdb reanalyzed the multiplex PCR reads using CATT. The sample consists of 600 to 800 gamma-chain clones, about 24% of them appearing once. What was sequenced was blood. The receptors come from a human donor in good health.

Judged by abundance, this clone is large. This chain links TRGV8 with TRGJ1 or TRGJ2. The J gene comes from matching the DNA to germline here; TCRdb lacks it. Germline-derived CDR1 and CDR2 are VENAVY and YDSYNSRV. The V and J ends lost 3 bases and 8 bases, in that order; junction bases with no gene match: 10. CDR3 length: 13 amino acids. CDR3 protein: CATWDSRPNKKLF. The CDR3 nucleotides are TGTGCCACCTGGGATTCCCGCCCCAATAAGAAACTCTTT.

The table lists this clone with a few counts. V gene TRGV2 combines with J gene TRGJP2. The J gene is not listed in TCRdb, so it was assigned here from a DNA match to germline. Germline CDR1 and CDR2: EGSNGY and YDSYNSKV. The length of the CDR3 is 18 residues. V gave up 1 base and J gave up 1 base; unmatched junction bases: 12. This CDR3 reads CATWDGYQVLSSDWIKTF. The CDR3 nucleotides read TGTGCCACCTGGGACGGATACCAAGTTCTTAGTAGTGATTGGATCAAGACGTTT.

For this clone: It is unclear where the CDR3 begins or ends on the DNA, so no DNA is shown, and the CDR3 is as TCRdb lists it. The V gene corresponds to TRGV11; no J gene was called. TRGV11 is reported as an ORF; its role is uncertain. The CDR3 is 12 residues long, counting both termini. CDR3 loop: CTTVPAGAKKLF.

As regards this clone: The protein in TCRdb stems from a much larger clone and differs at residue 7 from this DNA's translation, likely a read error; here the protein is translated from the DNA. The chain links TRGV3 to TRGJ1 or TRGJ2. TCRdb records no J gene; here it was assigned by comparing the DNA to germline. Germline trimming cut 3 bases from V and 3 bases from J; bases unmatched to any gene: 5. This CDR3 has 13 amino acids. The germline V gene has CDR1 VTNTFY and CDR2 YDVSTARD (reference sequence). The DNA for the CDR3 is TGTGCCACCTGGGACCGAATTTATTATAAGAAACTCTTT. This codes for CATWDRIYYKKLF.

About this clone itself: This DNA translates differently at residue 4 from the TCRdb protein, which is that of a much larger clone; a read error is likely, and the protein shown is the DNA's own translation. The chain joins TRGV8 to TRGJ1 or TRGJ2. TCRdb carries no J gene annotation; the J gene was assigned here by matching the DNA with germline. This CDR3 spans 14 amino acids. Germline-derived CDR1 and CDR2 are VENAVY and YDSYNSRV. The CDR3 loop is CATRDSSLYYKKLF. The DNA for the CDR3 is TGTGCCACCCGGGATAGTTCGCTTTATTATAAGAAACTCTTT.

V is TRGV2 and J is TRGJ1 or TRGJ2. Here the J gene was assigned by germline matching of the DNA, as TCRdb has none. Trimming at V came to 12 bases and at J to 5 bases, leaving 7 bases not matched to a gene. CDR1 is EGSNGY and CDR2 is YDSYNSKV in the germline V gene. CDR3 length equals 10 residues. The DNA for the CDR3 is TGTGCCCCCAGGCATTATAAGAAACTCTTT. Translation: CAPRHYKKLF.

By share, this clone counts as medium-sized. The rearrangement uses TRGV5 and TRGJP2. TCRdb gives no J gene; it was assigned here by matching the DNA to germline. The CDR3 has 14 amino acids. V lost 4 bases to trimming and J lost 2 bases; unmatched junction nucleotides: 4. CDR1 and CDR2 from the germline V gene are VINAFY and YDVSNSKD. The CDR3 spells CATWDLSSDWIKTF. Written as DNA, the CDR3 is TGTGCCACCTGGGATTTAAGTAGTGATTGGATCAAGACGTTT.

This clone is large. V usage is TRGV9 and J usage is TRGJP. The J gene was missing in TCRdb and was found by matching the end of the DNA to germline. Germline CDR1 and CDR2: GITISATS and ISYDGTV (reference sequence). Trimming took 0 bases from V and 7 from J; bases not matched to a gene: 3. The CDR3 covers 16 residues. Here the CDR3 reads CALWEVRELGKKIKVF. CDR3 coding DNA: TGTGCCTTGTGGGAGGTGCGGGAGTTGGGCAAAAAAATCAAGGTATTT.

V usage is TRGV2 and J usage is TRGJP. In the absence of a J gene in TCRdb, the DNA was matched to germline to assign it here. The germline V gene encodes CDR1 EGSNGY and CDR2 YDSYNSKV. With V trimmed by 0 bases and J by 17 bases, 22 bases remained unmatched. The CDR3 sequence is 19 residues long. Here the CDR3 DNA reads TGTGCCACCTGGGACGGGCCTAGTAGGGCAAGAGTTGGGCAAAAAATCAAGGTATTT. Residues: CATWDGPSRARVGQKIKVF.